A selection of T cell receptor beta chains follows, all from one sample in a study of Tregs in tolerant kidney transplant recipients. Generated by immunoSEQ multiplex PCR, the TCRdb table keeps only in-frame clones and is missing some. The sample comprises 200,000 to 300,000 clones, roughly 80% of which are singletons, and about 0.64% rests with the top ten. The sample comprised CD4+ T cells from blood. These receptors were taken from a human donor in good health. Both conserved end residues are part of each CDR3. Each record gives: D gene, V gene, clone size, J gene, CDR3 protein, CDR3 DNA. The D gene is left open where the match is weak. Rows give clone size only sometimes, using once, few, many, or a class for an expanded clone.

D: .; V: TRBV19; size: .; J: TRBJ1-1; CDR3: CASRSLGREGTEAFF; DNA: TGTGCCAGTAGGAGCCTCGGCAGGGAAGGCACTGAAGCTTTCTTT
D: TRBD2; V: TRBV6-1; size: .; J: TRBJ2-3; CDR3: CASSEGGSGSVDTQYF; DNA: TGTGCCAGCAGTGAAGGGGGTAGCGGGAGTGTAGATACGCAGTATTTT
D: TRBD1; V: TRBV7-2; size: .; J: TRBJ2-2; CDR3: CASSPGTGRPGELFF; DNA: TGTGCCAGCAGCCCCGGGACAGGGAGGCCCGGGGAGCTGTTTTTT
D: .; V: TRBV2; size: once; J: TRBJ2-1; CDR3: CASSFSGTLNEQFF; DNA: TGTGCCAGCAGTTTCTCCGGGACACTCAATGAGCAGTTCTTC
D: .; V: TRBV7-9; size: .; J: TRBJ2-3; CDR3: CASSWMQRNTDTQYF; DNA: TGTGCCAGCAGCTGGATGCAACGGAACACAGATACGCAGTATTTT
D: TRBD2; V: TRBV19; size: .; J: TRBJ2-1; CDR3: CASSPERGPQFF; DNA: TGTGCCAGTAGTCCCGAGCGGGGACCGCAGTTCTTC
D: .; V: TRBV5-1; size: .; J: TRBJ2-7; CDR3: CASSLGSVSEQYF; DNA: TGCGCCAGCAGCTTGGGTTCTGTAAGCGAGCAGTACTTC
D: TRBD1; V: TRBV11-1; size: .; J: TRBJ2-3; CDR3: CASSFAPGQGSADTQYF; DNA: TGTGCCAGCAGCTTCGCCCCGGGACAGGGTTCCGCAGATACGCAGTATTTT
D: .; V: TRBV11-2; size: few; J: TRBJ2-4; CDR3: CASSLDGGKLAKNIQYF; DNA: TGTGCCAGCAGCTTAGATGGGGGCAAACTAGCCAAAAACATTCAGTACTTC
D: TRBD1; V: TRBV2; size: .; J: TRBJ1-2; CDR3: CASSGTGVYGYTF; DNA: TGTGCCAGCAGTGGGACAGGGGTCTATGGCTACACCTTC
D: .; V: TRBV7-7; size: .; J: TRBJ2-5; CDR3: CASSATSTRETQYF; DNA: TGTGCTAGCAGCGCGACATCGACGAGAGAGACCCAGTACTTC
D: TRBD1; V: TRBV15; size: .; J: TRBJ1-1; CDR3: CTTSRDHRGPEAFF; DNA: TGTACCACCAGCAGAGATCACAGGGGCCCTGAAGCTTTCTTT
D: .; V: TRBV18; size: .; J: TRBJ1-5; CDR3: CASSPLGVGNQPQHF; DNA: TGTGCCAGCTCACCACTGGGAGTGGGCAATCAGCCCCAGCATTTT
D: TRBD2; V: TRBV5-4; size: .; J: TRBJ2-1; CDR3: CASSTWTSQQFF; DNA: TGTGCCAGCAGCACCTGGACTAGTCAGCAGTTCTTC
D: TRBD1; V: TRBV18; size: many; J: TRBJ1-2; CDR3: CASSRNTDRAVGYTF; DNA: TGTGCCAGCTCGCGAAACACTGACAGGGCTGTGGGCTACACCTTC
D: .; V: TRBV5-1; size: .; J: TRBJ2-7; CDR3: CASSLAAGSSYEQYF; DNA: TGCGCCAGCAGCTTGGCCGCAGGGTCGAGCTACGAGCAGTACTTC
D: .; V: TRBV27; size: .; J: TRBJ2-6; CDR3: CASRRDGANVLTF; DNA: TGTGCCAGCAGGCGAGATGGGGCCAACGTCCTGACTTTC
D: .; V: TRBV6-5; size: .; J: TRBJ1-3; CDR3: CASSEARGNTIYF; DNA: TGTGCCAGCAGTGAAGCTCGTGGAAACACCATATATTTT
D: .; V: TRBV5-3; size: few; J: TRBJ2-5; CDR3: CARSFRPRGETQYF; DNA: TGTGCCAGAAGCTTCCGTCCCAGGGGAGAGACCCAGTACTTC
D: TRBD1; V: TRBV9; size: .; J: TRBJ2-7; CDR3: CASSAEGQGNIEQYF; DNA: TGTGCCAGCAGCGCGGAAGGACAGGGTAATATCGAGCAGTACTTC
D: TRBD2; V: TRBV4-1; size: few; J: TRBJ2-3; CDR3: CASSHVLAGSTDTQYF; DNA: TGCGCCAGCAGCCATGTTCTAGCGGGGTCCACAGATACGCAGTATTTT
D: .; V: TRBV5-5; size: once; J: TRBJ2-3; CDR3: CASSFLRQLQDTQYF; DNA: TGTGCCAGCAGCTTTCTGAGACAGCTCCAGGATACGCAGTATTTT
D: .; V: TRBV9; size: .; J: TRBJ1-4; CDR3: CASSPRGVDEKLFF; DNA: TGTGCCAGCAGCCCCCGCGGGGTTGATGAAAAACTGTTTTTT
D: .; V: TRBV11-2; size: .; J: TRBJ1-1; CDR3: CASRRGLNTEAFF; DNA: TGTGCCAGCCGACGGGGGCTGAACACTGAAGCTTTCTTT
D: TRBD2; V: TRBV2; size: .; J: TRBJ2-2; CDR3: CASRVPGLARTGELFF; DNA: TGTGCCAGCAGGGTCCCGGGACTAGCCCGGACCGGGGAGCTGTTTTTT
D: TRBD2; V: TRBV11-2; size: .; J: TRBJ2-7; CDR3: CASSLERTSGGAGEQYF; DNA: TGTGCCAGCAGCTTAGAGCGGACTAGCGGGGGGGCCGGGGAGCAGTACTTC
D: TRBD2; V: TRBV2; size: .; J: TRBJ2-7; CDR3: CASIQVSGAPEQYF; DNA: TGTGCCAGCATTCAGGTTAGCGGGGCCCCCGAGCAGTACTTC
D: TRBD2; V: TRBV13; size: few; J: TRBJ2-7; CDR3: CASSLRGGLDEQYF; DNA: TGTGCCAGCAGCTTACGGGGGGGTCTGGACGAGCAGTACTTC
D: .; V: TRBV4-1; size: .; J: TRBJ2-1; CDR3: CASSQEGAGARFF; DNA: TGCGCCAGCAGCCAAGAAGGAGCAGGGGCAAGGTTCTTC